The clone carrying this T cell receptor beta chain was observed a handful of times. V gave up 7 bases and J gave up 8 bases, with 14 bases separating them. The CDR3 sequence is 12 residues long. This specimen belongs to a study of CD8 T cells in ankylosing spondylitis. MiXCR, run by TCRdb on the 5' RACE reads, gives a single entry per CDR3 protein. The sample carries 85,000 to 90,000 distinct CDR3 sequences, around 30% recorded once. Sequencing input: blood, either unsorted or a sorted T cell fraction (not recorded which). The receptor's source is a male donor with ankylosing spondylitis or in good health (not recorded which). The rearrangement joins TRBV12-3 or TRBV12-4 to TRBJ1-2, with D possibly matching TRBD1 (5 bases). CDR3 nucleotide sequence: TGTGCCAGCACTCTAGCGGGGGACGGCTACACCTTC. It is translated as CASTLAGDGYTF.